One and the same sample provided the 28 T cell receptor beta chains below, sequenced in a study of blood T cells in healthy people across ages. Combining a sample-barcoded 5' primer with a J-beta primer mix, a second PCR ran for about 6 to 11 cycles. TCRdb recomputed calls from the 5' RACE reads with MiXCR, one row per CDR3 protein. The data show more than 700,000 distinct CDR3 sequences, about 55% seen once. Sample: blood. These receptors were collected from a man older than 75 in good health.

This clonotype was seen many times. The chain employs TRBV5-1 and TRBJ2-3, with D hard to call. The length of the CDR3 is 11 residues. Germline V gives CDR1 SGHRS, CDR2 YFSETQ. V dropped 5 bases and J dropped 4 bases, with 5 bases sitting between them. In DNA, the CDR3 is TGCGCCAGCAGTTCAGCAGATACGCAGTATTTT. Translating gives CASSSADTQYF.

The CDR3 DNA sequence: TGTGCCAGCAGTTTTACTAGCGGGAATGAGCAGTTCTTC. It yields the protein CASSFTSGNEQFF. The V gene is TRBV28, the J gene TRBJ2-1, with 9 bases identical to TRBD2. The CDR3 loop spans 13 amino acids. V gave up 3 bases and J gave up 7 bases; unmatched junction bases: 1. In germline, CDR1 is MDHEN, CDR2 SYDVKM. Looking up the rest from reference TRBV28 and TRBJ2-1 gives the full variable domain: DVKVTQSSRYLVKRTGEKVFLECVQDMDHENMFWYRQDPGLGLRLIYFSYDVKMKEKGDIPEGYSVSREKKERFSLILESASTNQTSMYLCASSFTSGNEQFFGPGTRLTVL.

This clonotype was seen a few times. V usage is TRBV19 and J usage is TRBJ1-1; 9 nucleotides line up with TRBD1. CDR3 length equals 14 residues. V was clipped by 5 bases and J by 5 bases; unmatched bases: 6. CDR1 and CDR2 from the germline V gene are LNHDA and SQIVND (reference sequence). CDR3 nucleotides: TGTGCCAGTAGTCCTGGACAGGGGCGGACTGAAGCTTTCTTT. Its protein product is CASSPGQGRTEAFF.

The genes are TRBV2 and TRBJ1-2; the D is unclear. The germline V gene has CDR1 SNHLY and CDR2 FYNNEI. Trimming pared 1 base from V and 5 bases from J, leaving 8 bases between. The CDR3 spans 13 residues. CDR3 sequence: CASSEVGAYGYTF. Written as DNA, the CDR3 is TGTGCCAGCAGTGAAGTCGGAGCTTATGGCTACACCTTC.

This clonotype was recorded a few times. The chain recombines TRBV20-1 with TRBJ2-6, with no clear D. This CDR3 comprises 16 residues. The V end was cut by 3 bases, the J end by 0 bases, with 12 bases between. From germline, CDR1 is DFQATT and CDR2 SNEGSKA (reference sequence). The CDR3 DNA sequence: TGCAGTGCTAGGCATCTCACCCACTCTGGGGCCAACGTCCTGACTTTC. Amino acids: CSARHLTHSGANVLTF.

Comment on this clonotype: One junction end does not reproduce the germline sequence, and a read error may be involved. The chain employs TRBV14 and TRBJ2-5; D is undetermined. CDR3 length: 15 residues. Germline CDR1 and CDR2: SGHDN and FVKESK. The CDR3 reads CAGSQVRGSQETQYF. CDR3 sequence (DNA): TGTGCCGGCAGCCAAGTAAGAGGCTCCCAAGAGACCCAGTACTTC.

The gene calls are TRBV7-2 and TRBJ2-1; D could derive from TRBD1 or TRBD2 (5 bases each). V lost 4 bases to trimming and J lost 10 bases, with 14 bases between them. This CDR3 comprises 13 residues. Germline V lookup: CDR1 SGHTA, CDR2 FQGNSA. The CDR3 DNA sequence: TGTGCCAGCAGCTCGGGACGAAACTACGAGCAGTTCTTC. Translation: CASSSGRNYEQFF.

The genes are TRBV18 and TRBJ2-1; TRBD2 aligns across 8 bases. The CDR3 covers 17 residues. In germline, CDR1 is KGHSH, CDR2 LQKENI. Unmatched junction bases numbered 12, after V lost 5 bases and J lost 3 bases. This chain's CDR3 is CASSTPLGRGVYNEQFF. The CDR3 DNA sequence: TGTGCCAGCTCAACCCCCCTAGGGCGGGGGGTCTACAATGAGCAGTTCTTC.

As DNA, the CDR3 is TGCAGCGTTAGGGCCGGAGCTGGGGCCAACGTCCTGACTTTC. Translation gives CSVRAGAGANVLTF. J is TRBJ2-6 and V is TRBV29-1; D is unresolved. Trimming shortened V by 5 bases and J by 2 bases, and 10 bases separated the two germline ends. Germline V gene lookup returns CDR1 SQVTM and CDR2 ANQGSEA. CDR3 size: 14 residues. Filled out from reference TRBV29-1 and TRBJ2-6, the complete variable domain reads SAVISQKPSRDICQRGTSLTIQCQVDSQVTMMFWYRQQPGQSLTLIATANQGSEATYESGFVIDKFPISRPNLTFSTLTVSNMSPEDSSIYLCSVRAGAGANVLTFGAGSRLTVL.

This chain's CDR3 is CASSLEQYSPLHF. CDR3 nucleotides: TGCGCCAGCAGCTTGGAACAGTATTCACCCCTCCACTTT. V usage is TRBV5-1 and J usage is TRBJ1-6; D is unclear. Germline loops: CDR1 SGHRS, CDR2 YFSETQ. V lost 0 bases and J 8 bases, leaving 6 bases between the germline ends. CDR3 length: 13 amino acids.

This clonotype was observed a few times. This chain uses TRBV18 with TRBJ2-7, with unresolved D. The CDR3 is 14 amino acids. Germline-derived CDR1 and CDR2 are KGHSH and LQKENI. Trimming removed 3 bases from V and 0 bases from J, with 9 bases in between. CDR3 sequence reads: CASSPLALSYEQYF. As DNA, the CDR3 is TGTGCCAGCTCACCTCTGGCCCTCTCCTACGAGCAGTACTTC.

The genes are TRBV29-1 and TRBJ1-2; D is possibly TRBD1 (5 bases). Germline lookup yields CDR1 SQVTM and CDR2 ANQGSEA. CDR3 length equals 12 residues. The V gene lost 3 bases and the J gene lost 3 bases, with 8 bases spanning the gap. DNA of the CDR3: TGCAGCGTTGAGGGGCCGGACTATGGCTACACCTTC. It yields the protein CSVEGPDYGYTF. Complete variable domain (other parts from reference TRBV29-1 and TRBJ1-2): SAVISQKPSRDICQRGTSLTIQCQVDSQVTMMFWYRQQPGQSLTLIATANQGSEATYESGFVIDKFPISRPNLTFSTLTVSNMSPEDSSIYLCSVEGPDYGYTFGSGTRLTVV.

The chain recombines TRBV7-2 with TRBJ2-2; 10 bases are shared with TRBD1. The CDR3 contains 15 residues. The germline V gene has CDR1 SGHTA and CDR2 FQGNSA. The J segment lost 5 bases and the V segment lost 5 bases, leaving 5 bases of the junction unmatched. The CDR3 DNA sequence: TGTGCCAGCAGCCCCCGGGACAGGGGAACCGGGGAGCTGTTTTTT. Translated: CASSPRDRGTGELFF.

This clonotype appeared a few times. V usage is TRBV20-1 and J usage is TRBJ2-3; D might be TRBD2 (5 bases). The germline gives CDR1 DFQATT, CDR2 SNEGSKA (reference sequence). The CDR3 consists of 14 residues. Trimming took off 3 bases at V and 6 bases at J, with 16 bases between the two ends. This chain's CDR3 is CSASPTTLADTQYF. CDR3 nucleotide sequence: TGCAGTGCTAGCCCGACTACCTTGGCGGATACGCAGTATTTT.

This rearrangement joins TRBV27 to TRBJ1-5, with D uncertain. The germline CDR1 and CDR2 sequences are MNHEY and SMNVEV (reference sequence). CDR3 length: 15 amino acids. V was shortened by 5 bases and J by 3 bases, with 14 bases between the two germline ends. For the CDR3, the DNA is TGTGCCAGCAGTCCGCAAGGGTACGTCAATCAGCCCCAGCATTTT. This encodes CASSPQGYVNQPQHF.

The genes are TRBV18 and TRBJ2-1; 9 bases line up with TRBD2. The ends lost 3 bases at V and 4 bases at J; junction bases unmatched: 4. Germline V gene data show CDR1 as KGHSH and CDR2 as LQKENI. The CDR3 runs 15 residues. The CDR3, as DNA: TGTGCCAGCTCACCCATACTAGCGGGTTACAATGAGCAGTTCTTC. This sequence encodes CASSPILAGYNEQFF.

The chain recombines TRBV4-1 with TRBJ1-6; D is unclear. Germline CDR1 reads MGHRA; CDR2 reads YSYEKL. The V gene lost 4 bases and the J gene lost 6 bases, with 13 bases spanning the gap. The CDR3 covers 15 residues. The CDR3 nucleotides read TGCGCCAGCAGCCCGGCCCGGCCGGGTAATTCACCCCTCCACTTT. Its protein is CASSPARPGNSPLHF.

The CDR3 protein is CASSIGKSSYNSPLHF. In DNA, the CDR3 is TGTGCCAGTAGTATCGGGAAGAGCTCCTATAATTCACCCCTCCACTTT. The chain joins TRBV19 to TRBJ1-6; D uncertain. Germline V lookup: CDR1 LNHDA, CDR2 SQIVND (reference sequence). V was shortened by 3 bases and J by 0 bases, with 9 bases between the two germline ends. The CDR3 sequence is 16 residues long.

V usage is TRBV2 and J usage is TRBJ1-1; TRBD1 matches 8 bases. Trimming took 3 bases from V and 5 from J; bases not matched to a gene: 11. The germline CDR1 and CDR2 sequences are SNHLY and FYNNEI. The CDR3 spans 16 residues. The CDR3 DNA reads as TGTGCCAGCAGTGATTTGGCAGGGGGCGCGGGAACTGAAGCTTTCTTT. This codes for CASSDLAGGAGTEAFF. The full variable domain, in which reference TRBV2 and TRBJ1-1 provide the parts outside the CDR3, is EPEVTQTPSHQVTQMGQEVILRCVPISNHLYFYWYRQILGQKVEFLVSFYNNEISEKSEIFDDQFSVERPDGSNFTLKIRSTKLEDSAMYFCASSDLAGGAGTEAFFGQGTRLTVV.

The V call is TRBV20-1, the J call TRBJ2-3; TRBD2 is a possible D gene (6 bases). Between the trimmed V and J ends, which lost 5 bases and 2 bases, there was a span of 14 bases. Germline V gene data show CDR1 as DFQATT and CDR2 as SNEGSKA (reference sequence). The CDR3 contains 14 residues. CDR3 loop: CSAGRASDTDTQYF. DNA for the CDR3: TGCAGTGCTGGTAGGGCTAGCGACACAGATACGCAGTATTTT.

Note on this clonotype: This may arise from a read error, as a much more abundant clone is one base away. This chain uses TRBV29-1 with TRBJ2-3, with D perhaps TRBD2 (5 bases). V was pared by 4 bases and J by 4 bases, with 9 bases between. The germline V gene has CDR1 SQVTM and CDR2 ANQGSEA. This CDR3 contains 12 residues. The CDR3 nucleotides read TGCAGCGTTGGAGAGGGTGCAGATACGCAGTATTTT. This encodes CSVGEGADTQYF.

V gene TRBV3-1 combines with J gene TRBJ2-1; maybe TRBD1 (5 bases). Germline V gene lookup returns CDR1 LGHDT and CDR2 YNNKEL (reference sequence). V was trimmed by 4 bases and J by 6 bases, leaving 13 bases between them. The CDR3 sequence is 14 residues long. CDR3 nucleotide sequence: TGTGCCAGCAGCCGATCAGGGATTGTCAATGAGCAGTTCTTC. It is translated as CASSRSGIVNEQFF.

V and J are TRBV24-1 and TRBJ1-2; 7 nucleotides agree with TRBD1. In germline, CDR1 is KGHDR, CDR2 SFDVKD. With V trimmed by 4 bases and J by 13 bases, 11 bases remained unmatched. The CDR3 is 13 amino acids. The CDR3 is CATSDYDRTGLTF. CDR3 DNA sequence: TGTGCCACCAGTGACTATGATCGGACAGGCCTCACCTTC.

The J gene is TRBJ2-1, the V gene TRBV7-3; TRBD2 matches 13 bases. This CDR3 spans 17 amino acids. The germline gives CDR1 SGHTA, CDR2 FQGTGA. With 0 bases clipped from V and 7 bases from J, the junction kept 6 bases outside the gene matches. The CDR3 sequence is CASSLTSGLAGSNEQFF. DNA for the CDR3: TGTGCCAGCAGCTTAACTTCGGGACTAGCGGGATCTAATGAGCAGTTCTTC.

This sequence joins TRBV27 and TRBJ2-7; 7 nucleotides match TRBD2. Matching the DNA end better, TRBJ2-5 makes the J call doubtful. Germline V CDR1 and CDR2: MNHEY, SMNVEV (reference sequence). This CDR3 region has 14 residues. The CDR3 here is CASSFSGGGETQYF. The DNA for the CDR3 is TGTGCCAGCAGTTTTTCGGGAGGAGGCGAGACCCAGTACTTC.

The chain carries TRBV10-3 and TRBJ2-1; no reliable D call. The CDR3 covers 11 residues. Trimming left V 6 bases short and J 8 bases short, with 8 bases between. Germline CDR1 is ENHRY and CDR2 is SYGVKD. The CDR3 nucleotides are TGTGCCATCAGCGCGGCGGATGAGCAGTTCTTC. This sequence encodes CAISAADEQFF.

This clonotype was recorded many times. The chain uses TRBV10-3 and TRBJ2-1, with no clear D. The V gene lost 0 bases and the J gene lost 11 bases, with 11 bases spanning the gap. Germline V gene lookup returns CDR1 ENHRY and CDR2 SYGVKD. The CDR3 spans 13 residues. This chain's CDR3 is CAISESSDYQQFF. The CDR3 DNA follows: TGTGCCATCAGTGAGTCTTCAGATTACCAGCAGTTCTTC.

The V gene is TRBV6-5, the J gene TRBJ2-1; D could derive from TRBD1 or TRBD2 (5 bases each). The length of the CDR3 is 14 residues. The germline V gene encodes CDR1 MNHEY and CDR2 SVGAGI. V gave up 4 bases and J gave up 12 bases, with 19 bases separating them. In DNA form, the CDR3 reads TGTGCCAGCAGTTCCCACCTGGGACCGCGGACGCAGTTCTTC. Its protein product is CASSSHLGPRTQFF.